This T cell receptor (beta chain) derives from a study of cytomegalovirus exposure and HLA in healthy donors. Study as a whole: Tens of millions of unique TCRs from HLA-typed donors made up an early data release.

Remarks on this clone: Its cognate antigen is unknown.

Study-wide results and caveats: Highly shared variants forming one cluster were likely a sequencing artifact.

The PCR used 60 Vbeta and 13 Jbeta primers. Source study methods: A follow-up analysis tallied tens of millions of unique TCR beta chains, roughly 11 million shared. Using immunoSEQ multiplex PCR, the repertoire was profiled, and TCRdb retains in-frame clones only, with some absent. The D gene and trimming were derived from the DNA, and the V and J assignments and clone size from that table. The data show about 96,000 clones, with about four fifths seen just once and 13% to 15% held by the top ten. The germline V gene encodes CDR1 SGHNT and CDR2 YYREEE (reference sequence). V gave up 1 base and J gave up 2 bases, with 18 bases separating them. This CDR3 is built from 17 residues.

The V gene is TRBV5-4, the J gene TRBJ1-2; D remains ambiguous. Source material: PBMCs. The TCR originated in a woman in her 70s in good health and CMV-seropositive. The CDR3 DNA is TGTGCCAGCAGCTTGTCCAAGGGAGTAAGTGGAAACTATGGCTACACCTTC. This sequence encodes CASSLSKGVSGNYGYTF.